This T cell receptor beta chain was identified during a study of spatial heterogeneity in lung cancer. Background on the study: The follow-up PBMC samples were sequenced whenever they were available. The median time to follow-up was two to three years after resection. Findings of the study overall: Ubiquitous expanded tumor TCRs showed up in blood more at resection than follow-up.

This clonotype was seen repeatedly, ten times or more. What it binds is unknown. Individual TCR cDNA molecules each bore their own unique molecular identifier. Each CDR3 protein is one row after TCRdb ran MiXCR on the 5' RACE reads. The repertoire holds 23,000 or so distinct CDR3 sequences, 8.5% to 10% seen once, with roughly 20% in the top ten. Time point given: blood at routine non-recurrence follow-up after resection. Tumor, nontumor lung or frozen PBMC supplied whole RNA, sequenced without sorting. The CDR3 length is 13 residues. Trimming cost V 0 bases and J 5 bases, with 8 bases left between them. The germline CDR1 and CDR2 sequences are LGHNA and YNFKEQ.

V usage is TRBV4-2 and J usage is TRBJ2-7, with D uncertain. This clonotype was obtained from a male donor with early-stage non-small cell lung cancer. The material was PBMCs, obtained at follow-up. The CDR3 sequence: CASSQDQVDEQYF. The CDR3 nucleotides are TGTGCCAGCAGCCAAGATCAGGTCGACGAGCAGTACTTC.